The clone carrying this T cell receptor (beta chain) was seen only a few times. Its specificity is not known. The data originate from a study of human T cells and chemical hapten exposure. General study points: Expanded TCRs formed significantly more large CDR3 similarity clusters than controls. High-frequency TCRs, those above 1 in 1000, stayed the same after DPC sensitization.

The CDR3 consists of 10 residues. The germline V gene has CDR1 SQVTM and CDR2 ANQGSEA. The ends were cut back, 3 bases at V and 5 bases at J, with 4 bases in the middle. In TCRdb, the RACE reads were re-called with MiXCR into one record per CDR3 protein. The sample has some 49,000 distinct CDR3 sequences, around 9.3% seen once; the top ten hold roughly 4.1%. Time point specified: patch test 1, 2 weeks after DPC sensitization. Treatment noted: therapeutic diphenylcyclopropenone sensitization with weekly scalp DPC. The chain couples TRBV29-1 to TRBJ1-2, with unresolved D. This clonotype was obtained from a woman aged 45-65 years with alopecia areata. Some clones in this sample may be carry-over from other donors' samples. Sample: whole blood, taken in connection with sensitization to the hapten diphenylcyclopropenone (DPC). CDR3 DNA: TGCAGCGTTGACCGGTATGGCTACACCTTC. This codes for CSVDRYGYTF.